The source of this TCR beta chain is a study of T cells in Graves' hyperthyroidism and ophthalmopathy. Findings of the study overall: Peripheral blood also featured most of the thyroid clonotypes expanded above 0.001.

This CDR3 contains 13 residues. Germline V gene data show CDR1 as SGHRS and CDR2 as YFSETQ. V dropped 4 bases and J dropped 4 bases, with 9 bases sitting between them. Regions amplified from RNA transcripts were the TCR beta CDR3 regions. Researchers ran a first-round RT-PCR on the TCR CDR3 using the HTBI primer set. TCRdb redid the calling of the multiplex PCR reads with MiXCR, one entry per CDR3 protein. This sample carries roughly 740,000 distinct CDR3 sequences, 16% of them seen once, and the ten largest clones take around 7.7%. Patients aged 18 to 65 had newly diagnosed hyperthyroidism lasting under 2 months. Patients showing uncontrolled infection, other autoimmune disease, pregnancy or lactation were ineligible. Clinical symptoms, serum thyroxine, TRAb, thyroid ultrasound and orbital computed tomography established diagnosis. Turning to this clonotype: Its specificity is not known.

The TCR sequence derives from a man aged 18 to 30 with Graves' hyperthyroidism. V gene TRBV5-1 combines with J gene TRBJ2-1; D gene uncertain. Material for sequencing was blood. The DNA for the CDR3 is TGCGCCAGCAGCGTTAACAAATACAATGAGCAGTTCTTC. Its protein is CASSVNKYNEQFF.